This T cell receptor (beta chain) is from a study of cytomegalovirus exposure and HLA in healthy donors. The PCR had 60 Vbeta and 13 Jbeta primers. Profiled with immunoSEQ multiplex PCR; TCRdb holds only in-frame clones, not every one. The sample shows around 100,000 clones, around 81% of them seen only once. V was pared by 5 bases and J by 0 bases, with 6 bases of the junction left unmatched. Germline assignment: CDR1 SGHTA and CDR2 FQGNSA. This CDR3 has 17 amino acids. This sequence originates from a man aged 35 to 55 in good health and CMV-seropositive. This sequence joins TRBV7-2 and TRBJ2-6; 8 nucleotides line up with TRBD1. The source material was PBMCs. The CDR3 DNA is TGTGCCAGCAGCCCCAGACAGGGGCGCTCTGGGGCCAACGTCCTGACTTTC. Its translation: CASSPRQGRSGANVLTF.